The present entry profiles one T cell receptor beta chain with its context. The specificity of this receptor is unknown. No clone much larger than this one lies a single base away; base qualities are absent. Reading from cysteine to phenylalanine, the CDR3 counts 15 amino acids. Of the read, only the CDR3 DNA is kept; its 45 bases are in frame from base 1. V is trimmed back by 0 bases and J by 2 bases, and the junction contains 3 bases that no gene match accounts for. For CDR1 and CDR2, the germline V gene lists ENHRY and SYGVKD. Instrument used: Illumina NovaSeq 6000. cDNA libraries for TCRalpha and TCRbeta were prepared by 5'RACE using constant-segment primers, with sample barcodes and unique molecular identifiers added. Trizol reagent was used to extract RNA from every sample. Libraries were amplified in two PCR steps, with a second sample barcode and Illumina TruSeq adapters added in the second step. Sequencing of libraries was performed on an Illumina NovaSeq with 2 x 150 bp paired-end reads. On the study's bioinformatics: Demultiplexing of reads and collapsing into UMI-guided consensus sequences were performed with migec v1.2.7. Using mixcr v2.1.11, the UMI consensuses were aligned to TRA and TRB V and J templates and assembled into clonotypes. Clonotypes were classified as expanded or contracted when called significant by both edgeR and NoisET, with noise models trained on biological replicates. For edgeR calls, a false discovery rate-adjusted p below 0.01 and a log2 fold-change threshold of 1 were applied. As an exploratory analysis of dynamics, PCA with hierarchical clustering was applied to max-normalized trajectories of the 1000 most abundant clonotypes. Separately sequenced CD4+ and CD8+ repertoires were used to assign a CD4 or CD8 phenotype to each responding clone. The public reads were quality trimmed at Q25 with fastp and then assembled into clones with MiXCR by TCRdb, keeping productive beta chains. Rows with a matching CDR3 protein are joined into one entry that keeps the most common DNA and genes. In this record, the V and J calls reflect TCRdb's handling and not the investigators' own analysis. Present in this sample are about 610,000 distinct CDR3 sequences, around 15% of which were seen just once. Roughly 7.8% of the sample is held by the ten biggest clonotypes.

The sample originates from a study of T-cell memory formation after mild COVID-19 (dated by TCRdb to about 2021). About the full investigation: Most TCR sequence clusters were specific to one of the two donors. In a couple of donors, T-cell clones that expanded and contracted after mild COVID-19 were followed by sequencing TCRalpha and TCRbeta repertoires longitudinally. Two young, previously healthy adult volunteers made up the cohort, one male and one female. Study-level results and caveats: Contracting CD4+ clones appeared mostly in the CM and EM memory subsets, whereas CD8+ clones were enriched in EMRA. Some responding clones were detected in pre-infection memory, suggesting pre-existing cross-reactive memory T cells joined the SARS-CoV-2 response. The second-wave clones that peaked on day 37 were not confirmed to be SARS-CoV-2 specific. From day 15 to 85, contracting clones showed balanced CD4/CD8 phenotypes, whereas a second wave of clones that expanded from day 15 to 37 leaned towards CD4+. Only a couple of mild cases were covered in the study, and larger cohorts including severe cases with pre-infection samples were considered necessary.

PBMCs were isolated by Ficoll-Paque density gradient centrifugation. The chain was built from TRBV10-3 and TRBJ2-7; TRBD1 fits 8 bases in the junction. Sequences were obtained from PBMCs or a T cell subset sorted from them (not recorded which). This receptor was identified in an adult woman who had mild COVID-19 (a few samples of this study predate the infection). The sample titles of this study are shuffled in the database, so cell type and time point are left out; the donor was told from shared clones. The CDR3 protein sequence reads: CAISESRTGTYEQYF. The nucleotide sequence reads as follows: TGTGCCATCAGTGAGTCGCGGACAGGGACCTACGAGCAGTACTTC.